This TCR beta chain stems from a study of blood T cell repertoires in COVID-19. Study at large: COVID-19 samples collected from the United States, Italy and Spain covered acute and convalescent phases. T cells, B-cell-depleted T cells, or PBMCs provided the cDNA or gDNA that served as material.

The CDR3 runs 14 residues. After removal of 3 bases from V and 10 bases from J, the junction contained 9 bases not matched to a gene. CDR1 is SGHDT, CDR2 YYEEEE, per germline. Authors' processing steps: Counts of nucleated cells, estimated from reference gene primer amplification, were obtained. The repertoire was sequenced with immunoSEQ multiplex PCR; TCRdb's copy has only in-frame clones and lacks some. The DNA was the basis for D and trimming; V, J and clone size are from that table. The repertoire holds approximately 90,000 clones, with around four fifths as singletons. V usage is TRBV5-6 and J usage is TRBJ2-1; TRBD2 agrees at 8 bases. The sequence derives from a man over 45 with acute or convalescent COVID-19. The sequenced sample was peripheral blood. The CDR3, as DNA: TGTGCCAGCAGCTGGAATCCTAGCGGGTCCGAGCAGTTCTTC. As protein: CASSWNPSGSEQFF.